This T cell receptor (beta chain) was observed in a study of spatial heterogeneity in lung cancer. The study, taken as a whole, reports: Ubiquitous expanded tumor TCRs showed up in blood more at resection than follow-up.

Trimming took off 1 base at V and 8 bases at J, with 17 bases between the two ends. CDR1 is SGHTA and CDR2 is FQGNSA in the germline V gene. The CDR3 runs to 15 residues. Time point noted: sample taken at primary tumor resection. The donors were 70 or so patients with non-small cell lung cancer that was early-stage and untreated. This clonotype was seen ten or more times. Its antigen is undetermined. Each TCR cDNA molecule carried a unique molecular identifier. MiXCR, applied by TCRdb to the 5' RACE reads, yields one record per CDR3 protein. The sample holds roughly 25,000 distinct CDR3 sequences; roughly 4.7% are singletons and the top ten take 4.5% to 6.5%.

V is TRBV7-2 and J is TRBJ2-5; possibly TRBD2 for D (6 bases). The input for sequencing was PBMCs, taken at surgery. The receptor's source is a male donor with early-stage non-small cell lung cancer. The CDR3 reads CASSLGLAGWSTQYF. CDR3 bases: TGTGCCAGCAGCTTAGGGCTGGCGGGGTGGAGCACCCAGTACTTC.